This T cell receptor beta chain was identified in a study of regulatory T cells in long-lasting Graves disease. This clonotype has only a few counts. What it recognizes is unknown. Time point indicated: persistent/refractory GD, antithyroid drugs over 5 years with positive TRAb. Isolated PBMC RNA provided the starting material for the TCR library. Trimming shortened V by 1 base and J by 1 base, and 10 bases separated the two germline ends. The CDR3 totals 15 residues. Per the germline V gene, CDR1 is LGHDT and CDR2 is YNNKEL (reference sequence). Study-wide findings and caveats: Favoring TRBV28, TRBJ1-2 and TRBJ2-5 was a feature seen in persistent disease. Patients whose Graves' disease persisted exhibited lower TCR diversity than those newly diagnosed.

Assembly of TCR beta libraries relied on iRepertoire HTBI primers together with Arm-PCR of CDR3 regions. TCRdb passed the multiplex PCR reads through MiXCR, listing each CDR3 protein once. Of 650,000 to 850,000 distinct CDR3 sequences listed, approximately 31% are singletons. Specimen: peripheral blood mononuclear cells (PBMCs), collected when the disease was refractory, from a patient treated with antithyroid drugs. The TCR comes from a female donor with Graves disease. This chain joins TRBV3-1 and TRBJ1-1; D possibly corresponds to TRBD1 (5 bases). The CDR3 DNA sequence: TGTGCCAGCAGCCAAGGTTACAGGTCGAACACTGAAGCTTTCTTT. Protein sequence: CASSQGYRSNTEAFF. Looking up the rest from reference TRBV3-1 and TRBJ1-1 gives the full variable domain: DTAVSQTPKYLVTQMGNDKSIKCEQNLGHDTMYWYKQDSKKFLKIMFSYNNKELIINETVPNRFSPKSPDKAHLNLHINSLELGDSAVYFCASSQGYRSNTEAFFGQGTRLTVV.